These 30 T cell receptor beta chains were all obtained from the same sample, sequenced in a study of T-cell memory formation after mild COVID-19. MiXCR, applied by TCRdb to the 5' RACE reads, yields one record per CDR3 protein. This table has 55,000 to 65,000 distinct CDR3 sequences, around a tenth appearing once. Sequencing was carried out using PBMCs or a T cell subset sorted from them (not recorded which). The receptors here all came from a man younger than 35 who had mild COVID-19 (a few samples of this study predate the infection). Cell type and time point are not known.

This clonotype was seen a handful of times. The chain links TRBV7-3 to TRBJ2-6; D gene uncertain. From germline, CDR1 is SGHTA and CDR2 FQGTGA. Trimming stripped 0 bases from V and 0 bases from J, with 3 bases between. This CDR3 has 15 amino acids. The CDR3 loop is CASSLTFSGANVLTF. In nucleotides, the CDR3 is TGTGCCAGCAGCTTAACTTTCTCTGGGGCCAACGTCCTGACTTTC.

This clonotype occurred many times. The genes are TRBV5-1 and TRBJ2-3, with 8 bases identical to TRBD1. The CDR3 is 12 residues long. Germline loops: CDR1 SGHRS, CDR2 YFSETQ. The junction had 0 bases not matched to a gene; V was cut back by 5 bases and J by 4 bases. The DNA of the CDR3 is TGCGCCAGCAGACAGGGGGCAGATACGCAGTATTTT. It encodes CASRQGADTQYF.

The gene calls are TRBV6-6 and TRBJ2-7; 7 bases fit TRBD2. The CDR3 sequence is 15 residues long. CDR1 is MNHNY and CDR2 is SVGAGI in the germline V gene (reference sequence). Trimming took 6 bases from V and 5 from J; bases not matched to a gene: 13. CDR3 amino acids: CASSHDAGVSNEQYV. The CDR3 DNA follows: TGTGCCAGCAGCCACGACGCGGGGGTGTCGAACGAGCAGTACGTC.

This clonotype was picked up a small number of times. The chain joins TRBV25-1 to TRBJ2-3, with D possibly called TRBD1 or TRBD2 (5 bases each). This CDR3 has 14 residues. Looked up from germline, CDR1 is MGHDK and CDR2 is SYGVNS. Trimming removed 1 base from V and 4 bases from J, with 9 bases in between. CDR3 residues: CASSEWGLADTQYF. Here the CDR3 DNA reads TGTGCCAGCAGTGAATGGGGGTTGGCAGATACGCAGTATTTT.

This clonotype was seen more than once but under ten times. The genes are TRBV3-1 and TRBJ2-5; D is uncertain. The germline V gene encodes CDR1 LGHDT and CDR2 YNNKEL (reference sequence). The V end was cut by 3 bases, the J end by 1 base, with 6 bases between. CDR3 length equals 13 residues. CDR3 loop: CASSQGSQETQYF. In DNA, the CDR3 is TGTGCCAGCAGCCAGGGCAGCCAAGAGACCCAGTACTTC.

The J gene is TRBJ1-2, the V gene TRBV5-1; 7 bases line up with TRBD1. Germline V gene lookup returns CDR1 SGHRS and CDR2 YFSETQ. The CDR3 totals 13 residues. With V trimmed by 3 bases and J by 3 bases, 2 bases remained unmatched. The CDR3 nucleotides are TGCGCCAGCAGCTCCGGGACAGACTATGGCTACACCTTC. Translation: CASSSGTDYGYTF.

This clonotype has just a few counts. The chain carries TRBV7-2 and TRBJ2-7; tentative D call: TRBD1 (7 bases). This CDR3 has 15 residues. Trimming removed 3 bases at V and 0 bases at J, with 12 bases between. Germline CDR1 reads SGHTA; CDR2 reads FQGNSA. CDR3 nucleotides: TGTGCCAGCAGCTTTCAGGGGGGCAGCTCCTACGAGCAGTACTTC. Amino acids: CASSFQGGSSYEQYF. Complete variable domain (other parts from reference TRBV7-2 and TRBJ2-7): GAGVSQSPSNKVTEKGKDVELRCDPISGHTALYWYRQSLGQGLEFLIYFQGNSAPDKSGLPSDRFSAERTGGSVSTLTIQRTQQEDSAVYLCASSFQGGSSYEQYFGPGTRLTVT.

The chain uses TRBV27 and TRBJ1-2; D may be TRBD1 (5 bases). The CDR3 totals 18 residues. Germline V gives CDR1 MNHEY, CDR2 SMNVEV (reference sequence). V lost 7 bases to trimming and J lost 7 bases, with 31 bases between them. The CDR3 loop reads CASTKDPDNHPVSGGYTF. DNA for the CDR3: TGTGCCAGCACCAAGGACCCGGACAATCATCCGGTCAGCGGTGGCTACACCTTC.

This clonotype was picked up a small number of times. This sequence joins TRBV7-2 and TRBJ2-4; a weak D match, TRBD1 (6 bases). The V end lost 6 bases, the J end lost 0 bases, and 12 bases lay between the germline ends. The CDR3 has 15 residues. Per germline, CDR1 SGHTA and CDR2 FQGNSA. The CDR3 DNA is TGTGCCAGCAGATCAACAGGGCTAGCCAAAAACATTCAGTACTTC. It is translated as CASRSTGLAKNIQYF.

The CDR3 spells CASSLSGLVYNEQFF. The CDR3 DNA reads TGTGCCAGCAGCTTATCGGGACTAGTCTACAATGAGCAGTTCTTC. The chain recombines TRBV7-3 with TRBJ2-1, with 8 bases that match TRBD2. Trimming cost V 2 bases and J 3 bases; bases outside gene matches: 3. The CDR3 covers 15 residues. Germline V gene data show CDR1 as SGHTA and CDR2 as FQGTGA. Filled out from reference TRBV7-3 and TRBJ2-1, the complete variable domain reads GAGVSQTPSNKVTEKGKYVELRCDPISGHTALYWYRQSLGQGPEFLIYFQGTGAADDSGLPNDRFFAVRPEGSVSTLKIQRTERGDSAVYLCASSLSGLVYNEQFFGPGTRLTVL.

The chain combines TRBV5-5 with TRBJ2-3; 9 bases are shared with TRBD2. V trimming: 0 bases; J trimming: 6 bases; junction bases outside the gene matches: 8. This CDR3 is built from 16 residues. CDR1 and CDR2 from the germline V gene are SGHKS and YYEKEE (reference sequence). CDR3 DNA sequence: TGTGCCAGCAGCTTGGAAGCGGGGGGCTGGACTGATACGCAGTATTTT. Translation: CASSLEAGGWTDTQYF. The full variable domain, completed using reference TRBV5-5 and TRBJ2-3, is DAGVTQSPTHLIKTRGQQVTLRCSPISGHKSVSWYQQVLGQGPQFIFQYYEKEERGRGNFPDRFSARQFPNYSSELNVNALLLGDSALYLCASSLEAGGWTDTQYFGPGTRLTVL.

This rearrangement joins TRBV27 to TRBJ2-5, with 7 bases aligning to TRBD2. Looked up from germline, CDR1 is MNHEY and CDR2 is SMNVEV (reference sequence). The CDR3 is made up of 15 amino acids. The V gene end was trimmed by 3 bases and the J gene end by 1 base; junction bases not matched to a gene: 5. DNA of the CDR3: TGTGCCAGCAGTTTGCGCCCGGGAGGCCAAGAGACCCAGTACTTC. Its translation is CASSLRPGGQETQYF.

This clonotype was seen only a few times. The chain links TRBV12-3 or TRBV12-4 to TRBJ2-1; D ambiguous. This CDR3 has 15 amino acids. Trimming left V 5 bases short and J 4 bases short, with 15 bases between. CDR3 amino acids: CASSAPGPFYNEQFF. CDR3 nucleotides: TGTGCCAGCAGTGCTCCGGGCCCCTTTTACAATGAGCAGTTCTTC.

This clonotype has a handful of counts. The chain has TRBV27 and TRBJ2-2; D unresolved. The V end lost 3 bases, the J end lost 2 bases, and 13 bases lay between the germline ends. Germline V gene sequence: CDR1 MNHEY, CDR2 SMNVEV (reference sequence). The CDR3 runs to 16 residues. Here the CDR3 DNA reads TGTGCCAGCAGTTTGGGGAATACAGTAAACACCGGGGAGCTGTTTTTT. It encodes CASSLGNTVNTGELFF.

The chain employs TRBV6-1 and TRBJ2-5; TRBD2 aligns across 7 bases. The CDR3 totals 16 residues. Looked up from germline, CDR1 is MNHNS and CDR2 is SASEGT. V was pared by 1 base and J by 3 bases, with 8 bases of the junction left unmatched. The chain's CDR3 is CASSEVWGGTKETQYF. CDR3 nucleotides: TGTGCCAGCAGTGAAGTTTGGGGGGGAACCAAAGAGACCCAGTACTTC.

This clonotype was recorded a few times. DNA for the CDR3: TGTGGTTGGCGGGGTGAGCAGTTCTTC. Translating gives CGWRGEQFF. The rearrangement links TRBV21-1 to TRBJ2-1; no DNA check was done on the table's D call, TRBD2. TRBV21-1 is given as a pseudogene. The CDR3 is 9 residues long.

The rearrangement joins TRBV7-2 to TRBJ2-3, with 7 bases that match TRBD1. V lost 4 bases, J lost 3 bases, and 7 bases stayed unmatched. The V gene's germline CDR1 is SGHTA and CDR2 FQGNSA. This CDR3 contains 15 residues. The CDR3 nucleotides read TGTGCCAGCAGCTACGGGACAGTGAGAACAGATACGCAGTATTTT. It specifies CASSYGTVRTDTQYF. Based on the CDR3 plus reference TRBV7-2 and TRBJ2-3, the full variable domain is GAGVSQSPSNKVTEKGKDVELRCDPISGHTALYWYRQSLGQGLEFLIYFQGNSAPDKSGLPSDRFSAERTGGSVSTLTIQRTQQEDSAVYLCASSYGTVRTDTQYFGPGTRLTVL.

This clonotype was recorded a few times. The V and J genes are TRBV4-3 and TRBJ1-2; 7 nucleotides align to TRBD1. Trimming took 0 bases from V and 8 from J; bases not matched to a gene: 6. Germline CDR1 and CDR2: LGHNA and YSLEER. The length of the CDR3 is 14 residues. CDR3 amino acids: CASSQDEGARGYTF. The DNA of the CDR3 is TGCGCCAGCAGCCAAGATGAGGGGGCGCGGGGCTACACCTTC.

This clonotype was detected many times. CDR3 DNA: TGCGCCAGCAGCTTGGACGCGGGTCGGAACATTCAGTACTTC. As protein: CASSLDAGRNIQYF. V and J are TRBV5-1 and TRBJ2-4; perhaps TRBD2 as D (5 bases). The CDR3 totals 14 residues. V gave up 0 bases and J gave up 7 bases, with 11 bases separating them. CDR1 and CDR2 from the germline V gene are SGHRS and YFSETQ.

The V and J genes are TRBV20-1 and TRBJ1-2, with D tentatively TRBD1 (6 bases). V was shortened by 3 bases and J by 7 bases, with 15 bases between the two germline ends. The CDR3 loop spans 13 amino acids. Looked up from germline, CDR1 is DFQATT and CDR2 is SNEGSKA (reference sequence). CDR3 sequence (DNA): TGCAGTGCTAGTATTGGCAGGGGCGGTGGCTACACCTTC. As protein: CSASIGRGGGYTF.

For the CDR3, the DNA is TGTGCCAGCAGCTTGAGCTCTAGTAGGTTGGGAGATACGCAGTATTTT. Protein: CASSLSSSRLGDTQYF. The V call is TRBV5-4, the J call TRBJ2-3; D unclear. Germline V lookup: CDR1 SGHNT, CDR2 YYREEE (reference sequence). V shed 1 base and J shed 5 bases, with 17 bases lying between them. CDR3 length: 16 residues.

V and J are TRBV5-1 and TRBJ2-2; D perhaps matches TRBD2 (6 bases). CDR3 length equals 16 residues. Germline CDR1 is SGHRS and CDR2 is YFSETQ. The germline V and J ends were trimmed by 4 bases and 4 bases, with 17 bases remaining between them. The CDR3: CASSLDPSDGTGELFF. CDR3 sequence (DNA): TGCGCCAGCAGCCTAGACCCTAGCGATGGCACCGGGGAGCTGTTTTTT.

The genes are TRBV4-2 and TRBJ2-1; TRBD2 agrees at 10 bases. CDR1 and CDR2 (germline): LGHNA, YNFKEQ. This CDR3 has 15 residues. J gave up 8 bases and V 1 base, and 5 bases lay outside the gene matches. The CDR3 DNA is TGTGCCAGCAGCCAAGGAGCTAGCGGGGGTTATGAGCAGTTCTTC. Translated: CASSQGASGGYEQFF.

The chain couples TRBV3-1 to TRBJ2-2, with a tentative D call TRBD1 (5 bases). The germline CDR1 and CDR2 sequences are LGHDT and YNNKEL (reference sequence). With 2 bases removed from V and 6 bases from J, the gap between germline ends came to 10 bases. This CDR3 is 14 amino acids long. CDR3 sequence (DNA): TGTGCCAGCAGCCAACCCGACAGATCCGGGGAGCTGTTTTTT. It yields the protein CASSQPDRSGELFF.

V gene TRBV28 combines with J gene TRBJ2-7; D gene unclear. Germline values: CDR1 MDHEN, CDR2 SYDVKM. Trimming removed 6 bases at V and 4 bases at J, with 16 bases between. The CDR3 totals 14 residues. The DNA of the CDR3 is TGTGCCAGCAGGAGGAGTTCCCCTCTATACGAGCAGTACTTC. It encodes CASRRSSPLYEQYF.

This clonotype was detected a few times. Written as DNA, the CDR3 is TGTGCCAGCAGTGAAGGGACTAGCGGAGATACGCAGTATTTT. Its protein is CASSEGTSGDTQYF. V usage is TRBV2 and J usage is TRBJ2-3; 10 positions agree with TRBD2. V was clipped by 1 base and J by 5 bases; unmatched bases: 0. CDR3 size: 14 residues. Germline V CDR1 and CDR2: SNHLY, FYNNEI.

This clonotype was picked up a small number of times. The rearrangement links TRBV30 to TRBJ2-1, with D possibly called TRBD1 or TRBD2 (5 bases each). Per germline, CDR1 GTSNPN and CDR2 SVGIG (reference sequence). Trimming took 8 bases from V and 15 from J, leaving 23 bases between them. This CDR3 contains 12 residues. DNA of the CDR3: TGTGCCGGGGTAAGCCAGGGCCAAGGGACGTTCTTC. It yields the protein CAGVSQGQGTFF.

The V gene is TRBV2, the J gene TRBJ2-5; D gene uncertain. Germline V lookup: CDR1 SNHLY, CDR2 FYNNEI. There are 11 residues in the CDR3. V was shortened by 8 bases and J by 2 bases, with 6 bases between the two germline ends. The CDR3 DNA reads as TGTGCCAGCGGACCGCAAGAGACCCAGTACTTC. As protein: CASGPQETQYF.

In this sample, this clonotype turned up a few times. V usage is TRBV12-3 or TRBV12-4 and J usage is TRBJ1-2; no definite D call. The CDR3 has 12 residues. V shed 5 bases and J shed 2 bases, with 6 bases lying between them. The DNA of the CDR3 is TGTGCCAGCAGTCAGACGAACTATGGCTACACCTTC. Its translation is CASSQTNYGYTF.

The rearrangement links TRBV11-3 to TRBJ2-2; D ambiguous. The germline CDR1 and CDR2 sequences are SGHNT and YENEEA. This CDR3 region has 15 residues. V was pared by 0 bases and J by 7 bases, with 12 bases between. The CDR3 DNA follows: TGTGCCAGCAGCTTAGATAGTTTCGATAACGGGGAGCTGTTTTTT. It specifies CASSLDSFDNGELFF.